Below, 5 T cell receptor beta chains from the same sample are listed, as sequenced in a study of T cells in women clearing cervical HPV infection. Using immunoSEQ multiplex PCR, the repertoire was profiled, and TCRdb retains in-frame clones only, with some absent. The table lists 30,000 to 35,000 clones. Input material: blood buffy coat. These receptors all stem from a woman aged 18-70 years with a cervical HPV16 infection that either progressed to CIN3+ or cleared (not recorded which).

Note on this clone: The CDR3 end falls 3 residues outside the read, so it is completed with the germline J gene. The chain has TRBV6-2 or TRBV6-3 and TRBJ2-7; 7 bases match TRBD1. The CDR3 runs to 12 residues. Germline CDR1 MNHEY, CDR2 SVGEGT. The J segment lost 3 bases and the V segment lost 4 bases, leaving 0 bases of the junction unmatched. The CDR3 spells CASSSGGYEQYF. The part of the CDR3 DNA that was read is TGTGCCAGCAGTTCAGGGGGCTACGAG.

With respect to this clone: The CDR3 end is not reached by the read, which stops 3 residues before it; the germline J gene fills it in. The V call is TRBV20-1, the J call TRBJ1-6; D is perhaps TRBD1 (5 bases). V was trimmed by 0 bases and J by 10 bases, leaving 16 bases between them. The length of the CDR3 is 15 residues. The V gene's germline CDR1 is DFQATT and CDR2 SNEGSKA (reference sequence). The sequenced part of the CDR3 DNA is TGCAGTGCTAGAGACCCTACCAGGGTAGGATCACCC. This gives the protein CSARDPTRVGSP. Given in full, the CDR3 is CSARDPTRVGSPLHF.

The CDR3 here is CASSPAPGTGVYEQYF. The sequenced part of the CDR3 DNA is TGTGCCAGTAGCCCAGCCCCCGGGACAGGGGTATACGAG. V is TRBV19 and J is TRBJ2-7, with 10 nucleotides matching TRBD1. The read terminates 3 residues ahead of where the CDR3 ends, so the germline J gene completes it. The CDR3 loop spans 16 amino acids. The germline CDR1 and CDR2 sequences are LNHDA and SQIVND (reference sequence). The junction had 12 bases not matched to a gene; V was cut back by 6 bases and J by 4 bases.

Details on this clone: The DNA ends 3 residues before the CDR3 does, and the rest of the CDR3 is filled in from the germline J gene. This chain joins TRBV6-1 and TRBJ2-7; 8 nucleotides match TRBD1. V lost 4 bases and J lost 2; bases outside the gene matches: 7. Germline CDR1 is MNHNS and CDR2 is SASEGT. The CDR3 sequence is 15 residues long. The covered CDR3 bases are TGTGCCAGCAGTGGCCGGGACAGGCGGGCCTACGAG. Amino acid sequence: CASSGRDRRAYE. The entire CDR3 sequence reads CASSGRDRRAYEQYF.

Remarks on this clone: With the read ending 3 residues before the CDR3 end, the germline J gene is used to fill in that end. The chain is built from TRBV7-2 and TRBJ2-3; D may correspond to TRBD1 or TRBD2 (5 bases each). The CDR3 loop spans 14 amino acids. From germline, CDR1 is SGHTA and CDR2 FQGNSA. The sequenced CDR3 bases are TGTGCCAGCATCCATGGCCGTCAAGGGGAGACG. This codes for CASIHGRQGET. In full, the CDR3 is CASIHGRQGETQYF.